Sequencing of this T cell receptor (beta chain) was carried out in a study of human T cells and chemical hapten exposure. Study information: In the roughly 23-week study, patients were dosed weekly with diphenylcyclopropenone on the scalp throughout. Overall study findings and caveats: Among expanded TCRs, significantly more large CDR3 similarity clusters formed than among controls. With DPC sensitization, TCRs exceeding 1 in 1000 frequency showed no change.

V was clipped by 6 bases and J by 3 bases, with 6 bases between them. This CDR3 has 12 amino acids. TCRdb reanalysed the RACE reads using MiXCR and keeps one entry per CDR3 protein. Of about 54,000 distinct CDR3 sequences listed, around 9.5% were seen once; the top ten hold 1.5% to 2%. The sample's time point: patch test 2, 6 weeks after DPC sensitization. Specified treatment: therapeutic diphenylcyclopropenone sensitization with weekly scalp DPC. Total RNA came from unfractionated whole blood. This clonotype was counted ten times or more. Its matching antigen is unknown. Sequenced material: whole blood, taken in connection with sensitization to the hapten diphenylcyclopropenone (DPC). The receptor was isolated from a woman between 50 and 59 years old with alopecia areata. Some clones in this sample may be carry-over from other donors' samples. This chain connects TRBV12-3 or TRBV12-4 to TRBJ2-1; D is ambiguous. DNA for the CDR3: TGTGCCAGCAGCCCTTACTACAATGAGCAGTTCTTC. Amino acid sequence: CASSPYYNEQFF.